These T cell receptor beta chains were read from a single sample in a study of T cell repertoires in cytomegalovirus infection. Each CDR3 protein is one row after TCRdb ran MiXCR on the reads. This repertoire shows tens of thousands of distinct CDR3 sequences, roughly 3.5% found once; its top ten account for around 4.9%. Sample: PBMCs. Receptors were obtained from a human donor in good health (CMV status not recorded). Some clones in this sample may be carry-over from other donors' samples. The CDR3 runs from the conserved cysteine through the conserved F or W. Each record gives: CDR3 DNA, CDR3 protein, clone size, J gene, D gene, V gene. D genes are given only for firm matches. Size is omitted from some rows. Given values are once, few, many or a class for expanded clones.

CDR3 DNA: TGTGCCAGCAGTTTAGTGGGGGGGGCCGCTGAAGCTTTCTTT
CDR3 protein: CASSLVGGAAEAFF
clone size: many
J gene: TRBJ1-1
D gene: -
V gene: TRBV12-3/TRBV12-4

CDR3 DNA: TGTGCCAGCACGTTGGGGACCCCTAACTATGGCTACACCTTC
CDR3 protein: CASTLGTPNYGYTF
clone size: many
J gene: TRBJ1-2
D gene: -
V gene: TRBV7-9

CDR3 DNA: TGTGCCAGCACCTCTCTTAGGGGCACTGAAGCTTTCTTT
CDR3 protein: CASTSLRGTEAFF
clone size: many
J gene: TRBJ1-1
D gene: -
V gene: TRBV27

CDR3 DNA: TGTGCCAGCAGCTTAGCGGAGAGTTATGGCTACACCTTC
CDR3 protein: CASSLAESYGYTF
clone size: many
J gene: TRBJ1-2
D gene: -
V gene: TRBV7-2

CDR3 DNA: TGTGCCAGTAGTATGGATCGGGGGGTCGGTGGAGCTTTCTTT
CDR3 protein: CASSMDRGVGGAFF
clone size: many
J gene: TRBJ1-1
D gene: -
V gene: TRBV19

CDR3 DNA: TGTGCCAGCAGCGCTACAGGGTATCACACTGAAGCTTTCTTT
CDR3 protein: CASSATGYHTEAFF
clone size: medium-sized
J gene: TRBJ1-1
D gene: -
V gene: TRBV7-2

CDR3 DNA: TGTGCCAGCAGCCAAGGCCAGGACGGGACGGGGGAGACCCAGTACTTC
CDR3 protein: CASSQGQDGTGETQYF
clone size: many
J gene: TRBJ2-5
D gene: -
V gene: TRBV4-2

CDR3 DNA: TGCAGTGTGCGTAGGCAGAACACTGAAGCTTTCTTT
CDR3 protein: CSVRRQNTEAFF
clone size: many
J gene: TRBJ1-1
D gene: -
V gene: TRBV20-1

CDR3 DNA: TGTGCCAGCAGTTACGTGGATGCCGGGGAGCTGTTTTTT
CDR3 protein: CASSYVDAGELFF
clone size: -
J gene: TRBJ2-2
D gene: -
V gene: TRBV6-2/TRBV6-3

CDR3 DNA: TGTGCCAGCTCACCAAGGACAGGGGAAAATTCACCCCTCCACTTT
CDR3 protein: CASSPRTGENSPLHF
clone size: many
J gene: TRBJ1-6
D gene: TRBD1
V gene: TRBV18

CDR3 DNA: TGCGCCAGCAGCTTGGCCGGGCGGTCCTACGAGCAGTACTTC
CDR3 protein: CASSLAGRSYEQYF
clone size: many
J gene: TRBJ2-7
D gene: -
V gene: TRBV5-1

CDR3 DNA: TGTGCCAGCGGGTTGAGGACAGGGGATAATGGCTACACCTTC
CDR3 protein: CASGLRTGDNGYTF
clone size: many
J gene: TRBJ1-2
D gene: TRBD1
V gene: TRBV7-2

CDR3 DNA: TGTGCCAGCAGCTTTGGGCCGTTCCCCCCCGAGCAGTACTTC
CDR3 protein: CASSFGPFPPEQYF
clone size: many
J gene: TRBJ2-7
D gene: -
V gene: TRBV7-2

CDR3 DNA: TGTGCCAGCAGAAAGGGGGCCGGAAACACCATATATTTT
CDR3 protein: CASRKGAGNTIYF
clone size: many
J gene: TRBJ1-3
D gene: TRBD1
V gene: TRBV7-2

CDR3 DNA: TGTGCCACCAGCTTCCGGGGGGCGCCTGGGGCCAACGTCCTGACTTTC
CDR3 protein: CATSFRGAPGANVLTF
clone size: many
J gene: TRBJ2-6
D gene: -
V gene: TRBV15

CDR3 DNA: TGTGCCAGCAGTCTTACAGGGGGGTACGAGCAGTACTTC
CDR3 protein: CASSLTGGYEQYF
clone size: many
J gene: TRBJ2-7
D gene: TRBD1
V gene: TRBV2

CDR3 DNA: TGTGCCAGCAGCACAAGTGCCAGGGGCGGCACTGAAGCTTTCTTT
CDR3 protein: CASSTSARGGTEAFF
clone size: -
J gene: TRBJ1-1
D gene: -
V gene: TRBV7-2

CDR3 DNA: TGCACCACCCGCAATGAGCAGTTCTTC
CDR3 protein: CTTRNEQFF
clone size: many
J gene: TRBJ2-1
D gene: -
V gene: TRBV20-1

CDR3 DNA: TGCGCCAGCAGCCGTGACAGGGCCGCCTACAATGAGCAGTTCTTC
CDR3 protein: CASSRDRAAYNEQFF
clone size: many
J gene: TRBJ2-1
D gene: TRBD1
V gene: TRBV5-1

CDR3 DNA: TGCGCCAGCGGACGGGACCGCTATACAGATACGCAGTATTTT
CDR3 protein: CASGRDRYTDTQYF
clone size: many
J gene: TRBJ2-3
D gene: -
V gene: TRBV10-2

CDR3 DNA: TGTGCCAGCAGTAAGCCGGGACTAGCGGGGGGAAAGAACACCGGGGAGCTGTTTTTT
CDR3 protein: CASSKPGLAGGKNTGELFF
clone size: many
J gene: TRBJ2-2
D gene: TRBD2
V gene: TRBV12-3/TRBV12-4

CDR3 DNA: TGTGCCACCAGTTCAAAATGGACAGGGGAAGATCACGAGCAGTACTTC
CDR3 protein: CATSSKWTGEDHEQYF
clone size: many
J gene: TRBJ2-7
D gene: TRBD1
V gene: TRBV24-1

CDR3 DNA: TGTGCCAGTAGTACCAGGGACGGCACAGATACGCAGTATTTT
CDR3 protein: CASSTRDGTDTQYF
clone size: many
J gene: TRBJ2-3
D gene: -
V gene: TRBV19

CDR3 DNA: TGTGCCAGTAGTAGTGGAGGGCTAGCCCTCTATGGCTACACCTTC
CDR3 protein: CASSSGGLALYGYTF
clone size: many
J gene: TRBJ1-2
D gene: -
V gene: TRBV19

CDR3 DNA: TGTGCCAGCAAGGGACTAGCGGGGGGCCGTTACAATGAGCAGTTCTTC
CDR3 protein: CASKGLAGGRYNEQFF
clone size: many
J gene: TRBJ2-1
D gene: TRBD2
V gene: TRBV6-2/TRBV6-3

CDR3 DNA: TGTGCCAGCAGTCCTAGTGGGGGCAACACTGAAGCTTTCTTT
CDR3 protein: CASSPSGGNTEAFF
clone size: many
J gene: TRBJ1-1
D gene: -
V gene: TRBV7-2

CDR3 DNA: TGTGCCAGCTCACCACAGGGGCTGAACACTGAAGCTTTCTTT
CDR3 protein: CASSPQGLNTEAFF
clone size: many
J gene: TRBJ1-1
D gene: -
V gene: TRBV18

CDR3 DNA: TGTGCCAGCAGCTTCGGGGAGACTACCGTGCAAGAGACCCAGTACTTC
CDR3 protein: CASSFGETTVQETQYF
clone size: many
J gene: TRBJ2-5
D gene: -
V gene: TRBV11-2

CDR3 DNA: TGTGCCAGCAAGCTACTCAAGCGATATAATTCACCCCTCCACTTT
CDR3 protein: CASKLLKRYNSPLHF
clone size: many
J gene: TRBJ1-6
D gene: -
V gene: TRBV28

CDR3 DNA: TGCAGTGCTAGTGGTACTAATGAAAAACTGTTTTTT
CDR3 protein: CSASGTNEKLFF
clone size: many
J gene: TRBJ1-4
D gene: -
V gene: TRBV20-1

CDR3 DNA: TGTGCCAGCCGAAAAACAGGGTCCTACGAGCAGTACTTC
CDR3 protein: CASRKTGSYEQYF
clone size: many
J gene: TRBJ2-7
D gene: -
V gene: TRBV25-1

CDR3 DNA: TGTGCCAGCAGCATCACACCCTCCTACGAGCAGTACTTC
CDR3 protein: CASSITPSYEQYF
clone size: many
J gene: TRBJ2-7
D gene: -
V gene: TRBV7-2

CDR3 DNA: TGTGCCAGCAGCCCCGAGTTTTTGGGTGAGCAGTTCTTC
CDR3 protein: CASSPEFLGEQFF
clone size: once
J gene: TRBJ2-1
D gene: -
V gene: TRBV7-6

CDR3 DNA: TGTGCCAGCTCACTAACCCGGACAGCGAACACTGAAGCTTTCTTT
CDR3 protein: CASSLTRTANTEAFF
clone size: many
J gene: TRBJ1-1
D gene: -
V gene: TRBV18